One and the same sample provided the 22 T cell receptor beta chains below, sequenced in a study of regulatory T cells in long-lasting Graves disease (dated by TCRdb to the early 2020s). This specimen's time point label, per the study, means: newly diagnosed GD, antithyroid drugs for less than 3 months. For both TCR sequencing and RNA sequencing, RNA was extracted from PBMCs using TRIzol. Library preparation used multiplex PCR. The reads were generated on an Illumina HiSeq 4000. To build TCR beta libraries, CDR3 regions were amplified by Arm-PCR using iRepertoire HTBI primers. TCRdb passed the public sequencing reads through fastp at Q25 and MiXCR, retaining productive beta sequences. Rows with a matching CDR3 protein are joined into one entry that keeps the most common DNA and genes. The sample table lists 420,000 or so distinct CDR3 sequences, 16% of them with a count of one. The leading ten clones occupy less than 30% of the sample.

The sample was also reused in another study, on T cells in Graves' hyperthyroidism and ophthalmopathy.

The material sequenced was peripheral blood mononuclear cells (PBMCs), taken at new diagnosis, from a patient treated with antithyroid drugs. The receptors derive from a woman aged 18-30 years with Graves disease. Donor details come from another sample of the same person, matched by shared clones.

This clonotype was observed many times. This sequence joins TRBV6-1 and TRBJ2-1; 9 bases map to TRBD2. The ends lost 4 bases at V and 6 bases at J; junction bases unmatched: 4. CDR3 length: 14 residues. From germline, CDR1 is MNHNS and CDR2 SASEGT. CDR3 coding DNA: TGTGCCAGCAGTGCGGGACTAGCCCGCAATGAGCAGTTCTTC. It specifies CASSAGLARNEQFF.

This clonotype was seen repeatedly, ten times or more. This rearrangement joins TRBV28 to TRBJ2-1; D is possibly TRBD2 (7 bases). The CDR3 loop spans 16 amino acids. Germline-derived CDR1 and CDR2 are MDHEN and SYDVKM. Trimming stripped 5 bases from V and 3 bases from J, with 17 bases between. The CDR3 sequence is CASSDLGAGHYNEQFF. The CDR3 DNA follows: TGTGCCAGCAGTGACCTTGGAGCGGGACACTACAATGAGCAGTTCTTC.

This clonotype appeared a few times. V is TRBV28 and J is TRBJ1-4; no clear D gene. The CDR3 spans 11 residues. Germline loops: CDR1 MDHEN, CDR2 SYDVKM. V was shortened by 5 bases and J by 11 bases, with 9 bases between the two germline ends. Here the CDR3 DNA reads TGTGCCAGCAGTCAGCAGGAGAAACTGTTTTTT. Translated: CASSQQEKLFF.

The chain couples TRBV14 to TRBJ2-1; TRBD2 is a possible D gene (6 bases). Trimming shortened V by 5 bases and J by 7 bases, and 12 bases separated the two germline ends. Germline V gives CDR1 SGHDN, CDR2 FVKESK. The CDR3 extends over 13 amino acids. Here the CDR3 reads CASSVGLSNEQFF. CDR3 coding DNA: TGTGCCAGCAGCGTAGGACTATCTAATGAGCAGTTCTTC. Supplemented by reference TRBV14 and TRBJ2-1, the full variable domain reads EAGVTQFPSHSVIEKGQTVTLRCDPISGHDNLYWYRRVMGKEIKFLLHFVKESKQDESGMPNNRFLAERTGGTYSTLKVQPAELEDSGVYFCASSVGLSNEQFFGPGTRLTVL.

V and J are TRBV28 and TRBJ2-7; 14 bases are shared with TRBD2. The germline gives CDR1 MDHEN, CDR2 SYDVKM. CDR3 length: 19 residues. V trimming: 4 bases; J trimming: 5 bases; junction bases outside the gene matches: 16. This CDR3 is CASSSTDTRGTSGSDEQYF. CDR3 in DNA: TGTGCCAGCAGTTCCACGGACACGCGGGGGACTAGCGGGAGCGACGAGCAGTACTTC.

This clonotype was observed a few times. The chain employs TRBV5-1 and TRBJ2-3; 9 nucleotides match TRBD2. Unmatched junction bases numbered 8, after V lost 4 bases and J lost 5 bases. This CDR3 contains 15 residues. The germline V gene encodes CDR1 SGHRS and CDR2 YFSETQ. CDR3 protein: CASSVLAGEGDTQYF. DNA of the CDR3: TGCGCCAGCAGCGTATTAGCGGGAGAGGGAGATACGCAGTATTTT.

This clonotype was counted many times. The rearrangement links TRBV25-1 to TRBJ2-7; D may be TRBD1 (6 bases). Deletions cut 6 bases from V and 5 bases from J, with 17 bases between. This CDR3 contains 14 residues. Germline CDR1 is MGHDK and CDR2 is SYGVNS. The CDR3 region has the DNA TGTGCCAGCAGAGAAACAGGGAGTATCCACGAGCAGTACTTC. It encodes CASRETGSIHEQYF.

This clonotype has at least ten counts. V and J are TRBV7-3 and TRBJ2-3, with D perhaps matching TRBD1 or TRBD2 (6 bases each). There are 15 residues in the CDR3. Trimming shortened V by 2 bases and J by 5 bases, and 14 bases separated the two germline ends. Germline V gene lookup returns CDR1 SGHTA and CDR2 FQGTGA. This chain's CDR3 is CASSLGLGGGDTQYF. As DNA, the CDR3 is TGTGCCAGCAGCTTAGGCCTAGGAGGGGGAGATACGCAGTATTTT.

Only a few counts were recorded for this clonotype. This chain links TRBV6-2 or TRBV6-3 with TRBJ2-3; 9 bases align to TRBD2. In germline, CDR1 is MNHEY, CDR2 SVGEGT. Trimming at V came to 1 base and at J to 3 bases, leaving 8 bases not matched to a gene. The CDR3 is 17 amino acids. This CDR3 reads CASSYFAGGPMTDTQYF. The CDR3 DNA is TGTGCCAGCAGTTACTTTGCGGGAGGGCCGATGACAGATACGCAGTATTTT.

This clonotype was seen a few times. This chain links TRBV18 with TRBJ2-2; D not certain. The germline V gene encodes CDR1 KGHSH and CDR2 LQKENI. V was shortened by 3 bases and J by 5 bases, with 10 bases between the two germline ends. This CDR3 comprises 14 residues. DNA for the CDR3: TGTGCCAGCTCACCGTCAAGGGAAACCGGGGAGCTGTTTTTT. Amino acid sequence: CASSPSRETGELFF.

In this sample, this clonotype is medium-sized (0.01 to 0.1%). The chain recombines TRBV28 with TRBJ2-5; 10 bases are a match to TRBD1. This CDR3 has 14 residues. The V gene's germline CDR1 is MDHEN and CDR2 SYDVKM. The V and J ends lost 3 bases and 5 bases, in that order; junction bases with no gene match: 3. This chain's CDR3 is CASSLTGGMETQYF. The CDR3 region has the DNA TGTGCCAGCAGTTTGACAGGGGGCATGGAGACCCAGTACTTC.

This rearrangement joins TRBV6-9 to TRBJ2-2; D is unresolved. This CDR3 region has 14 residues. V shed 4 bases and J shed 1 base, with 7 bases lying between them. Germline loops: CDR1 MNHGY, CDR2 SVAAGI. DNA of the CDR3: TGTGCCAGCAGTTCCCTAGTGAACACCGGGGAGCTGTTTTTT. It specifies CASSSLVNTGELFF.

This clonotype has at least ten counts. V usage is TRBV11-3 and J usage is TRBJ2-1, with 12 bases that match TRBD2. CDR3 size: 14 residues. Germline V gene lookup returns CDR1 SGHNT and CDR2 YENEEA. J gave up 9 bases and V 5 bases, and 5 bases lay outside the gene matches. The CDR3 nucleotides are TGTGCCAGCAGCCCACTAGCGGGAGGAAGTGAGCAGTTCTTC. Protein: CASSPLAGGSEQFF.

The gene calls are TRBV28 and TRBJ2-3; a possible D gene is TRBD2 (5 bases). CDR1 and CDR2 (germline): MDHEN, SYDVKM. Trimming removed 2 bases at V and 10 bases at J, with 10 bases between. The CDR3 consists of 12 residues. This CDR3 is CASSLTRTSQYF. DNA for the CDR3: TGTGCCAGCAGTTTAACGCGGACTTCGCAGTATTTT.

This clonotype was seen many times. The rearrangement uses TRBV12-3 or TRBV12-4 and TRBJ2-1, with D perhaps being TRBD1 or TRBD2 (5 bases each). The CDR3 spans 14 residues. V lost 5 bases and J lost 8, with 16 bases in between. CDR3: CASSPPTGTDEQFF. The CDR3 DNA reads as TGTGCCAGCAGTCCCCCCACGGGGACGGATGAGCAGTTCTTC.

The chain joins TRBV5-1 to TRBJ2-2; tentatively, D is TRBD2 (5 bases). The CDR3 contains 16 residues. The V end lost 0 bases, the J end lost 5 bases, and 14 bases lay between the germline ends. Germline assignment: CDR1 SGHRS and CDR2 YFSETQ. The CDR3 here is CASSLVGSKRTGELFF. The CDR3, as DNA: TGCGCCAGCAGCTTGGTGGGGTCAAAGCGGACCGGGGAGCTGTTTTTT.

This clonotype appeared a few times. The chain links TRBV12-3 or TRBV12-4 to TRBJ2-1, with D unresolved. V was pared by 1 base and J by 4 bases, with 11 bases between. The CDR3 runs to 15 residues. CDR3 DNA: TGTGCCAGCAGTTTAGACTATCCTCCTTACAATGAGCAGTTCTTC. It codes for CASSLDYPPYNEQFF.

The CDR3 loop reads CASSIRGDTGELFF. The CDR3 DNA sequence: TGTGCCAGTAGTATCCGGGGCGACACCGGGGAGCTGTTTTTT. The chain has TRBV19 and TRBJ2-2; perhaps D is TRBD1 or TRBD2 (5 bases each). The CDR3 totals 14 residues. Germline assignment: CDR1 LNHDA and CDR2 SQIVND (reference sequence). With 3 bases removed from V and 3 bases from J, the gap between germline ends came to 8 bases.

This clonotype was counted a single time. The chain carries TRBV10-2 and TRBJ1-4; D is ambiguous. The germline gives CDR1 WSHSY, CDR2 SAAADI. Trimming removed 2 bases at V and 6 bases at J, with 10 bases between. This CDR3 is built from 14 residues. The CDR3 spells CASSESWVDEKLFF. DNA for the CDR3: TGCGCCAGCAGTGAGAGCTGGGTGGATGAAAAACTGTTTTTT.

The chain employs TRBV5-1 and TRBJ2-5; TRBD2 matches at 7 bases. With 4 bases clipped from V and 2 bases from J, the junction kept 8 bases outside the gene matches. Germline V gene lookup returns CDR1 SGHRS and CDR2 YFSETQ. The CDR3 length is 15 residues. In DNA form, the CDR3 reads TGCGCCAGCAGCGTAGAACTAGCGCAACAAGAGACCCAGTACTTC. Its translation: CASSVELAQQETQYF.

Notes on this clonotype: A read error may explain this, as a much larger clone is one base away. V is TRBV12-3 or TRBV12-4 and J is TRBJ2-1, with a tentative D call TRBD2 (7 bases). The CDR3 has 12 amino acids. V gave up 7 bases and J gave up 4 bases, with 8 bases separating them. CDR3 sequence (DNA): TGTGCCAGCAAGGGGGGGTACAATGAGCAGTTCTTC. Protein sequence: CASKGGYNEQFF.

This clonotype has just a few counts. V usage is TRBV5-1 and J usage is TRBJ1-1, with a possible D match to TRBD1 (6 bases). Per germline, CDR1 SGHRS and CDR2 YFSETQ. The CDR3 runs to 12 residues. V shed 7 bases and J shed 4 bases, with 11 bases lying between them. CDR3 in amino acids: CASGRDTTEAFF. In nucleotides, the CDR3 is TGCGCCAGCGGACGGGACACCACTGAAGCTTTCTTT.